The 5 T cell receptor beta chains below come from one sample, sequenced in a study of CD4 T cell repertoires in COVID-19. Here immunoSEQ multiplex PCR was the method, and the copy in TCRdb shows in-frame clones only, minus some. The table records about 24,000 clones, 93% of them present only once. These memory T cells were uncultured and sequenced directly after ex vivo isolation. The specimen was circulating follicular helper CD4+ T cells (cTfh) from blood, collected before the COVID-19 pandemic. The receptor set was obtained from a human donor who had COVID-19.

The chain links TRBV10-3 to TRBJ2-7, with 9 bases fitting TRBD2. Germline V CDR1 and CDR2: ENHRY, SYGVKD. V lost 6 bases to trimming and J lost 5 bases; unmatched junction nucleotides: 8. The CDR3 contains 14 residues. DNA of the CDR3: TGTGCCATCAGAGGGGCGGGAGGGGTAGACGAGCAGTACTTC. Amino acids: CAIRGAGGVDEQYF.

The sample holds a few counts of this clone. This sequence joins TRBV5-1 and TRBJ2-2; 8 bases fit TRBD1. The CDR3 sequence is 16 residues long. Germline values: CDR1 SGHRS, CDR2 YFSETQ. V dropped 1 base and J dropped 4; count of bases not matched to a gene: 6. Here the CDR3 DNA reads TGCGCCAGCAGCTTGTCGCAGGGGGCAGGCACCGGGGAGCTGTTTTTT. It encodes CASSLSQGAGTGELFF.

J is TRBJ2-1 and V is TRBV6-6; 9 bases fit TRBD1. Trimming cost V 11 bases and J 6 bases; bases outside gene matches: 11. Per germline, CDR1 MNHNY and CDR2 SVGAGI (reference sequence). The CDR3 totals 14 residues. CDR3 sequence reads: CAGRPGQGTNEQFF. DNA of the CDR3: TGTGCCGGCCGCCCGGGACAGGGAACCAATGAGCAGTTCTTC.

The CDR3 region has the DNA TGTGCCAGCAGCTTGATGAGGGATAGCACTGAAGCTTTCTTT. It is translated as CASSLMRDSTEAFF. The chain uses TRBV11-2 and TRBJ1-1; unclear D gene. The germline V gene encodes CDR1 SGHAT and CDR2 FQNNGV. The CDR3 runs 14 residues. Trimming stripped 3 bases from V and 4 bases from J, with 12 bases between.

The chain has TRBV12-5 and TRBJ1-2, with a weak D call TRBD1 (6 bases). The CDR3 contains 17 residues. Germline V lookup: CDR1 LGHNT, CDR2 FRNRAP. The V end was cut by 4 bases, the J end by 6 bases, with 24 bases between. CDR3 in DNA: TGTGCTAGTGGTTCATCAGGGGCCACCGGCCCTCTACATGGCTACACCTTC. It yields the protein CASGSSGATGPLHGYTF.